The present TCR beta chain was sequenced within a study of shared clonotypes between healthy human individuals. Sequencing was performed with immunoSEQ multiplex PCR; in TCRdb, only in-frame clones are kept and a portion is missing. Counted here are roughly 1,100,000 clones, around 74% occurring once; the ten biggest clones make up approximately 1.3%. This CDR3 comprises 11 residues. The ends were cut back, 5 bases at V and 8 bases at J, with 8 bases in the middle. CDR1 and CDR2 from the germline V gene are KGHSH and LQKENI. The sequencing input was memory CD4+ T cells sorted from blood. Subset here: CD45RA-negative fraction. The source of this sequence is a man younger than 30 in good health. This chain uses TRBV18 with TRBJ2-3; tentatively, D is TRBD2 (5 bases). CDR3 loop: CASSSLATQYF. In DNA, the CDR3 is TGTGCCAGCTCATCGCTAGCTACGCAGTATTTT.